A single sample gave rise to the 22 T cell receptor beta chains below, sequenced in a study of response to subunit inactivated influenza vaccine. TCRdb re-called the RT-PCR reads with MiXCR, one entry per CDR3 protein. The data show about 540,000 distinct CDR3 sequences, with 20% to 25% seen just once and 2.5% to 3% held by the top ten. This same sample was also taken into another study, of T cells expressing NK-cell markers. That study reports: In generating TCR beta cDNA, 5'RACE template switching with UMIs was used.

Sequenced material: CD4+ T cells sorted from PBMCs, taken roughly 12 days after vaccination. The origin of the receptors is a man aged 50 to 59 who received an inactivated influenza vaccine.

This clonotype appeared a few times. V is TRBV20-1 and J is TRBJ2-3, with D hard to call. Trimming cost V 4 bases and J 6 bases, with 11 bases left between them. The CDR3 extends over 12 amino acids. CDR1 is DFQATT and CDR2 is SNEGSKA in the germline V gene (reference sequence). CDR3 protein: CSAIPSLDTQYF. The CDR3 bases are TGCAGTGCTATCCCGAGCTTGGATACGCAGTATTTT.

The rearrangement joins TRBV12-3 or TRBV12-4 to TRBJ2-3; possible D gene TRBD2, 6 bases. The CDR3 sequence is 15 residues long. Trimming pared 3 bases from V and 1 base from J, leaving 11 bases between. The DNA for the CDR3 is TGTGCCAGCAGTTTTCCCCCTAGCGGCACAGATACGCAGTATTTT. It specifies CASSFPPSGTDTQYF.

V is TRBV20-1 and J is TRBJ2-5; D is possibly TRBD1 (5 bases). Germline loops: CDR1 DFQATT, CDR2 SNEGSKA (reference sequence). This CDR3 region has 14 residues. Trimming cost V 4 bases and J 1 base, with 13 bases left between them. This chain's CDR3 is CSATRQGSQETQYF. CDR3 bases: TGCAGTGCTACCAGGCAGGGTTCCCAAGAGACCCAGTACTTC.

This clonotype was found a few times. The rearrangement joins TRBV5-1 to TRBJ1-3; 7 nucleotides align to TRBD1. Germline V gene data show CDR1 as SGHRS and CDR2 as YFSETQ. The trim removed 4 bases at V and 0 bases at J, leaving 7 bases unmatched. The CDR3 loop spans 16 amino acids. CDR3 nucleotide sequence: TGCGCCAGCAGCCTGGGACAGCCTTACTCTGGAAACACCATATATTTT. Its protein product is CASSLGQPYSGNTIYF. The full variable domain, its missing parts supplied by reference TRBV5-1 and TRBJ1-3, is KAGVTQTPRYLIKTRGQQVTLSCSPISGHRSVSWYQQTPGQGLQFLFEYFSETQRNKGNFPGRFSGRQFSNSRSEMNVSTLELGDSALYLCASSLGQPYSGNTIYFGEGSWLTVV.

This sequence joins TRBV6-5 and TRBJ2-7; tentative D call: TRBD2 (6 bases). The germline V gene has CDR1 MNHEY and CDR2 SVGAGI. The CDR3 is 16 amino acids. V gave up 0 bases and J gave up 0 bases, with 12 bases separating them. In DNA, the CDR3 is TGTGCCAGCAGTTACTCGAGGAGGGAACTCTCCTACGAGCAGTACTTC. Its protein is CASSYSRRELSYEQYF.

This clonotype was observed a few times. The DNA for the CDR3 is TGCGCCAGTTCAAGCGGGGGGGCAGCCAGAGAGACCCAGTACTTC. Translated, it gives CASSSGGAARETQYF. The chain employs TRBV5-1 and TRBJ2-5; 10 bases map to TRBD2. Per germline, CDR1 SGHRS and CDR2 YFSETQ. Trimming took 8 bases from V and 4 from J; bases not matched to a gene: 11. This CDR3 region has 15 residues.

This clonotype was seen at least ten times. The V gene is TRBV5-1, the J gene TRBJ1-6; 9 positions match TRBD1. Germline V gene data show CDR1 as SGHRS and CDR2 as YFSETQ. With V trimmed by 4 bases and J by 9 bases, 8 bases remained unmatched. The CDR3 is made up of 15 amino acids. The CDR3 DNA sequence: TGCGCCAGCAGCCGGACAGGGGTTAGTGGTTCACCCCTCCACTTT. Amino acid sequence: CASSRTGVSGSPLHF.

This clonotype has a count of ten or more. V gene TRBV5-1 combines with J gene TRBJ2-1; 8 bases align to TRBD1. The CDR3 spans 13 residues. With V trimmed by 4 bases and J by 9 bases, 6 bases remained unmatched. Germline CDR1 SGHRS, CDR2 YFSETQ. CDR3 in amino acids: CASSVQGAGEQFF. Here the CDR3 DNA reads TGCGCCAGCAGCGTTCAGGGGGCTGGTGAGCAGTTCTTC.

In this sample, this clonotype turned up a few times. V usage is TRBV6-4 and J usage is TRBJ2-1; 7 bases map to TRBD1. This CDR3 is 15 amino acids long. Germline lookup yields CDR1 MRHNA and CDR2 SNTAGT. V gave up 3 bases and J gave up 7 bases; unmatched junction bases: 9. The CDR3 DNA reads as TGTGCCAGCAGTGAACATGACAGGGTTATGAATGAGCAGTTCTTC. This translates into CASSEHDRVMNEQFF.

The chain couples TRBV7-2 to TRBJ1-1; D gene unclear. The germline gives CDR1 SGHTA, CDR2 FQGNSA. This CDR3 contains 17 residues. V shed 3 bases and J shed 2 bases, with 19 bases lying between them. The CDR3 reads CASSLRASKGLNTEAFF. The CDR3 DNA sequence: TGTGCCAGCAGCTTGCGGGCTTCCAAAGGATTAAACACTGAAGCTTTCTTT.

Many counts were recorded for this clonotype. The rearrangement uses TRBV7-2 and TRBJ2-2; no clear D gene. V dropped 5 bases and J dropped 3 bases, with 4 bases sitting between them. This CDR3 is 12 amino acids long. The germline gives CDR1 SGHTA, CDR2 FQGNSA. In nucleotides, the CDR3 is TGTGCCAGCAGCACATACACCGGGGAGCTGTTTTTT. The encoded protein is CASSTYTGELFF. The full variable domain, its missing parts supplied by reference TRBV7-2 and TRBJ2-2, is GAGVSQSPSNKVTEKGKDVELRCDPISGHTALYWYRQSLGQGLEFLIYFQGNSAPDKSGLPSDRFSAERTGGSVSTLTIQRTQQEDSAVYLCASSTYTGELFFGEGSRLTVL.

This clonotype was detected only a few times. The rearrangement links TRBV15 to TRBJ2-7, with D perhaps TRBD2 (7 bases). Germline assignment: CDR1 LNHNV and CDR2 YYDKDF (reference sequence). Between the trimmed V and J ends, which lost 2 bases and 2 bases, there was a span of 10 bases. The CDR3 has 14 amino acids. This CDR3 is CATSRRGGPYEQYF. In nucleotides, the CDR3 is TGTGCCACCAGCAGAAGGGGGGGGCCCTACGAGCAGTACTTC. Using reference TRBV15 and TRBJ2-7 for the parts outside the CDR3, the full variable domain is DAMVIQNPRYQVTQFGKPVTLSCSQTLNHNVMYWYQQKSSQAPKLLFHYYDKDFNNEADTPDNFQSRRPNTSFCFLDIRSPGLGDTAMYLCATSRRGGPYEQYFGPGTRLTVT.

CDR3 coding DNA: TGTGCCAGCAGCTTTAGCGGGAGTGCCTACGAGCAGTACTTC. It specifies CASSFSGSAYEQYF. The chain has TRBV7-2 and TRBJ2-7; TRBD2 matches 9 bases. Germline loops: CDR1 SGHTA, CDR2 FQGNSA. This CDR3 has 14 residues. J gave up 2 bases and V 3 bases, and 2 bases lay outside the gene matches.

V and J are TRBV20-1 and TRBJ2-7; 8 nucleotides align to TRBD1. This CDR3 is built from 14 residues. Germline V CDR1 and CDR2: DFQATT, SNEGSKA (reference sequence). V shed 7 bases, J shed 5 bases, and the junction held 13 bases outside the gene matches. CDR3 bases: TGCAGTGTCCAAAGCAGGGGGCGAAATGACGAGCAGTACTTC. This sequence encodes CSVQSRGRNDEQYF.

This clonotype was observed a few times. The chain has TRBV20-1 and TRBJ2-7, with 8 bases lining up with TRBD2. V was pared by 0 bases and J by 4 bases, with 8 bases of the junction left unmatched. The CDR3 totals 15 residues. CDR1 and CDR2 from the germline V gene are DFQATT and SNEGSKA (reference sequence). CDR3 sequence: CSARDAAGDLYEQYF. The DNA of the CDR3 is TGCAGTGCTAGAGATGCAGCGGGAGATTTGTACGAGCAGTACTTC.

The chain uses TRBV27 and TRBJ2-5; D possibly corresponds to TRBD2 (5 bases). Germline CDR1 reads MNHEY; CDR2 reads SMNVEV (reference sequence). Trimming stripped 5 bases from V and 6 bases from J, with 13 bases between. The CDR3 spans 13 residues. This CDR3 is CASSRDRQQTQYF. In DNA form, the CDR3 reads TGTGCCAGCAGTCGGGATCGACAACAGACCCAGTACTTC.

This clonotype has a handful of counts. This chain uses TRBV5-1 with TRBJ2-1; 8 nucleotides match TRBD1. Germline CDR1 is SGHRS and CDR2 is YFSETQ. This CDR3 region has 14 residues. The ends lost 7 bases at V and 4 bases at J; junction bases unmatched: 7. This CDR3 reads CASLPGQGYNEQFF. CDR3 sequence (DNA): TGCGCCAGCCTCCCCGGACAGGGATACAATGAGCAGTTCTTC.

This clonotype was counted only a few times. The V gene is TRBV20-1, the J gene TRBJ2-3; 12 nucleotides match TRBD2. The junction had 4 bases not matched to a gene; V was cut back by 2 bases and J by 4 bases. This CDR3 comprises 15 residues. CDR1 is DFQATT, CDR2 SNEGSKA, per germline (reference sequence). The CDR3 sequence is CSARSPSGGADTQYF. In DNA, the CDR3 is TGCAGTGCTAGATCCCCTAGCGGGGGGGCAGATACGCAGTATTTT.

This clonotype was counted only a few times. In DNA form, the CDR3 reads TGTGCCAGCAGCCCCCGCGGGCTGAGCTACGAGCAGTACTTC. It encodes CASSPRGLSYEQYF. The rearrangement uses TRBV12-3 or TRBV12-4 and TRBJ2-7, with D perhaps matching TRBD2 (5 bases). The CDR3 runs to 14 residues. V gave up 6 bases and J gave up 3 bases, with 15 bases separating them.

This rearrangement joins TRBV20-1 to TRBJ2-1; possibly TRBD2 for D (5 bases). V was pared by 6 bases and J by 7 bases, with 10 bases between. The CDR3 extends over 11 amino acids. Germline V gene sequence: CDR1 DFQATT, CDR2 SNEGSKA (reference sequence). This chain's CDR3 is CSARRRNEQFF. CDR3 coding DNA: TGCAGTGCCCGGCGGAGGAATGAGCAGTTCTTC.

This clonotype was seen many times. The chain joins TRBV12-3 or TRBV12-4 to TRBJ1-6; D possibly corresponds to TRBD1 (6 bases). The CDR3 length is 16 residues. V lost 6 bases and J lost 0, with 12 bases in between. The CDR3 is CASSRRGASYNSPLHF. CDR3 in DNA: TGTGCCAGCAGCCGGCGGGGGGCCTCCTATAATTCACCCCTCCACTTT.

Many counts were recorded for this clonotype. The genes are TRBV28 and TRBJ1-2; D remains ambiguous. Germline CDR1 reads MDHEN; CDR2 reads SYDVKM. Trimming left V 5 bases short and J 4 bases short, with 5 bases between. This CDR3 has 11 amino acids. The CDR3 DNA reads TGTGCCAGCAGTGCCCGCTATGGCTACACCTTC. Protein: CASSARYGYTF.